Each of the 5 T cell receptor beta chains below was sequenced from the same sample in a study of breast tumors, draining lymph nodes, adjacent tissues. TCRdb fed the multiplex PCR reads into MiXCR, producing one record per CDR3 protein. Of 85,000 to 130,000 distinct CDR3 sequences in the sample, over 20% were seen once. The lymph nodes were axillary draining lymph nodes from breast cancer patients. The sequencing sample was made of axillary lymph node tissue. All receptors come from a female donor with breast cancer. Some clones in this sample may be carry-over from other donors' samples.

This chain joins TRBV4-1 and TRBJ1-6; D is unresolved. Germline-derived CDR1 and CDR2 are MGHRA and YSYEKL. Between the trimmed V and J ends, which lost 0 bases and 10 bases, there was a span of 13 bases. This CDR3 contains 15 residues. CDR3: CASSQDSGVGSPLHF. The CDR3 nucleotides read TGCGCCAGCAGCCAAGATTCAGGAGTAGGGTCACCCCTCCACTTT.

Many counts were recorded for this clonotype. The chain employs TRBV7-6 and TRBJ1-3, with D possibly matching TRBD1 (5 bases). This CDR3 has 15 amino acids. Germline V lookup: CDR1 SGHVS, CDR2 FNYEAQ. V was shortened by 5 bases and J by 4 bases, with 15 bases between the two germline ends. This chain's CDR3 is CASSPSGGSGNTIYF. In DNA, the CDR3 is TGTGCCAGCAGCCCCAGTGGGGGTTCCGGAAACACCATATATTTT.

This clonotype showed up many times. This chain links TRBV5-1 with TRBJ2-1; a possible D gene is TRBD1 (7 bases). V lost 6 bases, J lost 8 bases, and 18 bases lay in between. Germline V gene lookup returns CDR1 SGHRS and CDR2 YFSETQ. This CDR3 has 14 residues. CDR3 sequence: CASTGGQPVDEQFF. CDR3 coding DNA: TGCGCCAGCACCGGGGGACAGCCAGTGGATGAGCAGTTCTTC. The full variable domain, in which reference TRBV5-1 and TRBJ2-1 provide the parts outside the CDR3, is KAGVTQTPRYLIKTRGQQVTLSCSPISGHRSVSWYQQTPGQGLQFLFEYFSETQRNKGNFPGRFSGRQFSNSRSEMNVSTLELGDSALYLCASTGGQPVDEQFFGPGTRLTVL.

This sequence joins TRBV9 and TRBJ2-1; tentatively, D is TRBD2 (5 bases). V gave up 1 base and J gave up 4 bases, with 12 bases separating them. Germline assignment: CDR1 SGDLS and CDR2 YYNGEE. This CDR3 contains 15 residues. CDR3 sequence (DNA): TGTGCCAGCAGCGTAAGTGGGAGTGGTTACAATGAGCAGTTCTTC. Translation gives CASSVSGSGYNEQFF.

This clonotype was seen at least ten times. This chain joins TRBV5-1 and TRBJ2-2, with 11 bases matching TRBD2. V was pared by 6 bases and J by 3 bases, with 7 bases of the junction left unmatched. Germline V gives CDR1 SGHRS, CDR2 YFSETQ. This CDR3 has 16 residues. The CDR3 loop is CASTPLAGGHTGELFF. The CDR3 bases are TGCGCCAGCACCCCTTTAGCGGGAGGGCACACCGGGGAGCTGTTTTTT.